The clone carrying this TCR beta chain was found a few times. Those who participated ranged in age from roughly 18 to 100 years and resided in about two dozen US areas. Clinical histories supplied by participants themselves formed the basis of cohort assignment. This sample is part of a study of blood T cell repertoires in COVID-19. About the study: PBMCs, B-cell-depleted T cells, or T cells provided the cDNA or gDNA that made up the material.

Libraries were prepared by immunoSEQ multiplex PCR; TCRdb keeps only in-frame clonotypes and omits some of them. This sample has roughly 230,000 clones; roughly four fifths occur once, and the top ten carry around 3.7%. This sequence was found in a man over 45 who had recovered from COVID-19. The material sequenced was PBMCs or T cells enriched from blood (not recorded which).

Here the CDR3 reads CATSDMGQGNTGELFF. The CDR3 DNA reads as TGTGCCACCAGTGATATGGGACAGGGGAACACCGGGGAGCTGTTTTTT. The chain has TRBV24-1 and TRBJ2-2; 9 bases are a match to TRBD1. This CDR3 contains 16 residues. Per the germline V gene, CDR1 is KGHDR and CDR2 is SFDVKD. Trimming cost V 3 bases and J 1 base; bases outside gene matches: 2.